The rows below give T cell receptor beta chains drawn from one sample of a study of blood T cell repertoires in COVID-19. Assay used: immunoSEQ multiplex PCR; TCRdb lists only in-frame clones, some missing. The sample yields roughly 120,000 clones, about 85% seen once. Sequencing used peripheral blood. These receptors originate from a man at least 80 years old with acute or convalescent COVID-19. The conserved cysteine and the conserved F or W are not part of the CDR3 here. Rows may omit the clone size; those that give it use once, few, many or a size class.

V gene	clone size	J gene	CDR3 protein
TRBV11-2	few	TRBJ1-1	ASSLQYTEAF
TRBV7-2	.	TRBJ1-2	ASSHRGTYGYT
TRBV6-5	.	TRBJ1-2	ASSSQGRDGYT
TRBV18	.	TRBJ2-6	ASSPSTGATSGANVLT
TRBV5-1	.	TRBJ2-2	ASSFRGESGELF
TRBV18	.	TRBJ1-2	ASSPPTVAYGYT
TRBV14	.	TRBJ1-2	ASSQAGQGFHGYT
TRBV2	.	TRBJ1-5	ASNMDGAQPQH
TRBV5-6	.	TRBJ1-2	ASSLLGQGAPSGYT
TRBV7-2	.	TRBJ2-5	ASSLAGQGAVETQY
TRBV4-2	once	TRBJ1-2	ASSQVPGLGGYT
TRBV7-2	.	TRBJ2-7	ASSFRSLLYEQY
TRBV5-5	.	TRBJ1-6	ASSLRGDRTVSGNNSPLH
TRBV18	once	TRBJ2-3	ASSRTSGSTDTQY
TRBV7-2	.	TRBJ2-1	ASSLDGIPYNEQF
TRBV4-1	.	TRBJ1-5	ASSQERNQPQH
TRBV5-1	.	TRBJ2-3	ASGPTGTTSTDTQY
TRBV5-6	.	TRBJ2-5	ASSSTGTQY
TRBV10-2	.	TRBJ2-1	ASRSYNEQF
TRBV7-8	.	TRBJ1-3	ASSLGRTGGSSGNTIY
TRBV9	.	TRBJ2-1	ASSEDIGSGPYNEQF
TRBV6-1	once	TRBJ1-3	ASSELAGAGNTIY
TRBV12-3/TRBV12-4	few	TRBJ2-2	ASRRESAGELF
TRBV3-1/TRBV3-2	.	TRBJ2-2	ATQYTGELF
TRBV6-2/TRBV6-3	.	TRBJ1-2	ASSYRGRDYGYT
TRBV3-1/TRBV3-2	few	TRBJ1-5	ASSQSGGQWGNQPQH
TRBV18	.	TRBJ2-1	ASSLRTGGAVDEQF
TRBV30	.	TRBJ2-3	AWSVMTGKLDTQY
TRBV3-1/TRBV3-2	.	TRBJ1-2	ASSLNFHYGYT
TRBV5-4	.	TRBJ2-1	ASSLGGGRGDNEQF
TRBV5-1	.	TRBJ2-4	ASSTVSSSIQY
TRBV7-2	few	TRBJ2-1	ASSGGSGVEQF
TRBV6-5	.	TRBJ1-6	ASSYRLDSWNSPLH
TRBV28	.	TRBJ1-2	ASRNERTANYGYT
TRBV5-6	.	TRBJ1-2	ASSLDRAYGYT
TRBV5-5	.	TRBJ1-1	ASSLAIGQGERKNTEAF
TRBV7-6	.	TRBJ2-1	ASSLQGAINEQF
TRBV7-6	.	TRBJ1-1	ASSARSRDTITEAF
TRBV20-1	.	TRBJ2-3	SASEAGGASTDTQY
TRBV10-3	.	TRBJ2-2	AISESGGWTGELF
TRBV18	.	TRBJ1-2	ASSLDSRTYGYT
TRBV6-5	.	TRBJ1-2	ASSYSGQGRYGYT